This TCR beta chain was recovered during a study of T-cell reconstitution after alpha-beta-depleted transplantation in children. Broader study findings: Recipient T cells and thymic progenitors that survived gave rise to the high TCRbeta diversity observed at day 60 in some patients. T cells produced anew were the main source of T-cell counts and diversity one year after transplant. Roughly two months post-transplant, alpha-beta T cells reportedly originated from several hundred graft clones that had expanded.

The TCRbeta library incorporated unique molecular identifiers. TCRdb recomputed calls from the PCR reads with MiXCR, one row per CDR3 protein. The table has 300,000 to 350,000 distinct CDR3 sequences, 20% to 30% seen once; the top ten hold roughly 11%. Trimming stripped 3 bases from V and 3 bases from J, with 17 bases between. Germline loops: CDR1 MNHNS, CDR2 SASEGT. The CDR3 totals 16 residues. This clonotype was observed a single time. Its antigen remains unidentified. The TCR originated in a male patient aged 10 to 17 who had a stem cell transplant for acute lymphoblastic leukemia, so the T cells may come from the graft donor. The chain recombines TRBV6-1 with TRBJ1-1; D perhaps matches TRBD1 (5 bases). The sequenced sample was PBMCs, mostly from graft donor cells, obtained 180 days after TCRalphabeta/CD19-depleted stem cell transplant. The CDR3 loop reads CASSDEGAGLHTEAFF. CDR3 in DNA: TGTGCCAGCAGTGATGAAGGCGCGGGACTGCACACTGAAGCTTTCTTT.